This paragraph covers one T cell receptor beta chain sequence. Sequence at one end of the junction differs from germline and may be a read error. This record belongs to a study of blood T cells in healthy people across ages. A sample-barcoded 5' primer and a J-beta primer mix were used in a second PCR of roughly 6 to 11 cycles. Using its own MiXCR run on the 5' RACE reads, TCRdb lists one record per CDR3 protein. The sample consists of roughly 1,800,000 distinct CDR3 sequences, roughly 49% of them appearing once. The CDR3 sequence is 16 residues long. Germline V lookup: CDR1 SGDLS, CDR2 YYNGEE. The specimen sequenced was blood. The receptor was derived from a woman between 35 and 50 years old in good health. This chain connects TRBV9 to TRBJ2-3, with a possible D match to TRBD2 (6 bases). DNA for the CDR3: TGTGCCGGCAGCGTAGCTGGGCGGGGAGTCACAGATACGCAGTATTTT. Residues: CAGSVAGRGVTDTQYF. The complete variable domain, with remaining parts taken from reference TRBV9 and TRBJ2-3, reads DSGVTQTPKHLITATGQRVTLRCSPRSGDLSVYWYQQSLDQGLQFLIQYYNGEERAKGNILERFSAQQFPDLHSELNLSSLELGDSALYFCAGSVAGRGVTDTQYFGPGTRLTVL.